This TCR beta chain was profiled in a study of technical replicates of blood from a handful of donors. The assay was immunoSEQ multiplex PCR, and TCRdb's table has in-frame clones only and misses some. The table includes 60,000 to 75,000 clones, 95% to 97% detected once. V was clipped by 2 bases and J by 1 base, with 11 bases between them. The CDR3 loop spans 15 amino acids. Germline lookup yields CDR1 SGHVS and CDR2 FQNEAQ. The clonotype was recovered from a human donor in good health. Sequenced material: T cells isolated from PBMCs. The V call is TRBV7-8, the J call TRBJ2-5; D remains unclear. The CDR3 coding sequence is TGTGCCAGCAGCTTATTTCGTCAGGTCCAAGAGACCCAGTACTTC. This gives the protein CASSLFRQVQETQYF.